This TCR beta chain derives from a study of T cell responses to AZD1222 COVID-19 vaccine. Overall study results and limits: Nearly half of spike-specific TCRs reportedly target variant regions that are unmutated in the B.1.351 and B.1.1.7 variants.

Trimming removed 5 bases from V and 8 bases from J, with 15 bases in between. The germline V gene has CDR1 SGHAT and CDR2 FQNNGV. The CDR3 sequence is 13 residues long. Using immunoSEQ multiplex PCR, the repertoire was profiled, and TCRdb retains in-frame clones only, with some absent. The sample contains approximately 97,000 clones, 84% of which appear only once. Note on this clone: The target antigen is unknown.

The chain recombines TRBV11-2 with TRBJ1-2; D remains unclear. This sample comprised peripheral blood, obtained on day 0 of AZD1222 vaccination. The TCR originated in an adult in good health. Here the CDR3 reads CASSPLPAGGYTF. The DNA for the CDR3 is TGTGCCAGCAGCCCCCTTCCCGCTGGGGGCTACACCTTC.